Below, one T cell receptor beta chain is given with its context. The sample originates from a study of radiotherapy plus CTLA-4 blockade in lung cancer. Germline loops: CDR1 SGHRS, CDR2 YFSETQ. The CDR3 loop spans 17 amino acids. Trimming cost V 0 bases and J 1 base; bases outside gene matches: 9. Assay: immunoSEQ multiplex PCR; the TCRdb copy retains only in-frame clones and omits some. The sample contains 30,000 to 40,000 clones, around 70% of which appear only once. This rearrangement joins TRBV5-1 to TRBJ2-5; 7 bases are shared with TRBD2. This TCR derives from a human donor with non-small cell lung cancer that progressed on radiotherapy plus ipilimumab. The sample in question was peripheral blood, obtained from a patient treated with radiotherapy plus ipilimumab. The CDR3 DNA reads TGCGCCAGCAGCTTGGCCCTTAGCGGGCATAGCCAAGAGACCCAGTACTTC. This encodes CASSLALSGHSQETQYF.